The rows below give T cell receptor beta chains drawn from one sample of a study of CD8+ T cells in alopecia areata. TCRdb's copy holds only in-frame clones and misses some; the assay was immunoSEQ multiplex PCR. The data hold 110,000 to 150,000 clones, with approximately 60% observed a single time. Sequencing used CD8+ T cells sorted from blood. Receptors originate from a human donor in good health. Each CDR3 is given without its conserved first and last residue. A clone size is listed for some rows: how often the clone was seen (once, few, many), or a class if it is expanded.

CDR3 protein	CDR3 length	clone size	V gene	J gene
SVGTSASTDTQY	12	NA	TRBV29-1	TRBJ2-3
AWSVPERAGNIQY	13	NA	TRBV30	TRBJ2-4
SVEGASTQETQY	12	NA	TRBV29-1	TRBJ2-5
ASSISGYNEQF	11	NA	TRBV5-1	TRBJ2-1
ASSQNQETQY	10	once	TRBV5-6	TRBJ2-5
ASSETGTGGEQF	12	many	TRBV6-6	TRBJ2-1
ASSFGTGVSEQY	12	NA	TRBV7-6	TRBJ2-7
ASSLGENQPQH	11	NA	TRBV13	TRBJ1-5
ASRGTWNEQF	10	once	TRBV6-5	TRBJ2-1
ASSDVDQASETQY	13	few	TRBV2	TRBJ2-5
SVDSYGYT	8	NA	TRBV29-1	TRBJ1-2
ASSTGGSGANVLT	13	NA	TRBV9	TRBJ2-6
SVGLALSTDTQY	12	NA	TRBV29-1	TRBJ2-3
SGGLELSYNEQF	12	few	TRBV29-1	TRBJ2-1
ASTYGALEAF	10	NA	TRBV19	TRBJ1-1
ASSSVDSPNTGELF	14	NA	TRBV5-1	TRBJ2-2
ASSHSRGSGNEQF	13	NA	TRBV5-1	TRBJ2-1
AWSLTGRTEAF	11	NA	TRBV30	TRBJ1-1
ASSLVKGHNEQF	12	NA	TRBV7-9	TRBJ2-1
ASREPYNEQF	10	NA	TRBV6-6	TRBJ2-1
SVGAGTHNEQF	11	NA	TRBV29-1	TRBJ2-1
ASSLGRGRKENQPQH	15	few	TRBV21-1	TRBJ1-5
ASRRGDQETQY	11	NA	TRBV2	TRBJ2-5
ASSDSGGYNEQF	12	many	TRBV6-4	TRBJ2-1
ASSEGQNYGYT	11	NA	TRBV25-1	TRBJ1-2
ASSLNPGPKNSPLH	14	NA	TRBV27	TRBJ1-6